This is a list of T cell receptor beta chains from one sample in a study of cytomegalovirus exposure and HLA in healthy donors. The assay was immunoSEQ multiplex PCR, and TCRdb's table has in-frame clones only and misses some. This sample has 250,000 to 400,000 clones; 88% occur once, and the top ten carry around 0.96%. The sample was PBMCs. These receptors came from a man between 25 and 39 years old in good health and CMV-seronegative. Each CDR3 is given with its conserved first and last residue. A D gene is named only where the DNA matches it firmly. Where a row states a size, it is once, few, many or the class of an expanded clone; other rows omit it.

D gene	V gene	J gene	clone size	CDR3 DNA	CDR3 protein
-	TRBV7-2	TRBJ2-7	few	TGTGCCAGCAGCCCCGACAGCCGAAGCTCCTACGAGCAGTACTTC	CASSPDSRSSYEQYF
-	TRBV5-6	TRBJ1-1	-	TGTGCCAGCAGTCCTCCCCCTCTGACGGAGGCCTCTGAAGCTTTCTTT	CASSPPPLTEASEAFF
TRBD2	TRBV7-6	TRBJ2-5	-	TGTGCCAGCAGCGGACGGACTAGCGGACCCCAAGAGACCCAGTACTTC	CASSGRTSGPQETQYF
TRBD1	TRBV19	TRBJ1-2	-	TGTGCCAGTAGTACCGGGGACAGCACTAACTATGGCTACACCTTC	CASSTGDSTNYGYTF
-	TRBV27	TRBJ2-2	-	TGTGCCAGCAGTCCCCTTGAGTCCGGGGAGCTGTTTTTT	CASSPLESGELFF
TRBD2	TRBV7-8	TRBJ2-1	-	TGTGCCAGCAGCTTAAACGCGGCTAGCGGTAGTCTTGGCAATGAGCAGTTCTTC	CASSLNAASGSLGNEQFF
-	TRBV5-1	TRBJ2-7	-	TGCGCCAGCAGCTTGGAGGGCGGGGGCGGCTACGAGCAGTACTTC	CASSLEGGGGYEQYF
TRBD1	TRBV30	TRBJ2-5	-	TGTGCCTGGCTCCCGAAAGGGGGCTGGATGGAGACCCAGTACTTC	CAWLPKGGWMETQYF
-	TRBV11-2	TRBJ2-6	-	TGTGCCAGCAGCTTTGAGGGCACTGGGGCCAACGTCCTGACTTTC	CASSFEGTGANVLTF
TRBD1	TRBV11-2	TRBJ2-1	-	TGTGCCAGCAGCTTAGGACAGGGGTCCCACAATGAGCAGTTCTTC	CASSLGQGSHNEQFF
-	TRBV7-9	TRBJ2-6	-	TGTGCCAGCAGCTCGGACAGCTCTGGGGCCAACGTCCTGACTTTC	CASSSDSSGANVLTF
-	TRBV6-5	TRBJ1-2	-	TGTGCCAGCAGCAATGGACAGATCGGCTACACCTTC	CASSNGQIGYTF
TRBD1	TRBV2	TRBJ2-1	-	TGTGCCAGCAGGCAGGGGACAGGGTTTCGGGATGAGCAGTTCTTC	CASRQGTGFRDEQFF
-	TRBV2	TRBJ1-6	-	TGTGCCAGCAGTGAGCAGGGGTCCTATAATTCACCCCTCCACTTT	CASSEQGSYNSPLHF
-	TRBV5-1	TRBJ2-5	-	TGCGCCAGCAGCCCGGGCGGGGGCGTCAGGGATGAGACCCAGTACTTC	CASSPGGGVRDETQYF
TRBD1	TRBV18	TRBJ2-7	-	TGTGCCAGCTCACCACGACAGGGACAGACCTACGAGCAGTACTTC	CASSPRQGQTYEQYF
-	TRBV7-9	TRBJ1-2	-	TGTGCCAGCAGCTTAGCCCGGTTCTATGGCTACACCTTC	CASSLARFYGYTF
TRBD2	TRBV6-6	TRBJ2-7	-	TGTGCCAGTTTAGCGGGGGACTACGAGCAGTACTTC	CASLAGDYEQYF
TRBD1	TRBV4-1	TRBJ2-2	-	TGCGCCAGCAGCCAAGTTTCTAGGCAGGGGGCCATGAACACCGGGGAGCTGTTTTTT	CASSQVSRQGAMNTGELFF
-	TRBV21-1	TRBJ1-6	-	TGTGCCAGCAGCGCCCGGGACAGTAATTCACCCCTCCACTTT	CASSARDSNSPLHF
TRBD1	TRBV5-6	TRBJ1-2	-	TGTGCCAGCAGCTTCGTAAGACAGGGGGTATTCTATGGCTACACCTTC	CASSFVRQGVFYGYTF
TRBD2	TRBV6-4	TRBJ2-1	-	TGTGCCAGCAGTGAGACTAGCGGGGGGGCATCTGATGAGCAGTTCTTC	CASSETSGGASDEQFF
-	TRBV2	TRBJ1-3	few	TGTGCCAGCAGCTTAGACGGGAGCTCTGGAAACACCATATATTTT	CASSLDGSSGNTIYF
-	TRBV5-1	TRBJ1-6	-	TGCGCCAGCAGCTTGGGGGCCGTCAGGGATTATTCACCCCTCCACTTT	CASSLGAVRDYSPLHF
TRBD1	TRBV9	TRBJ1-2	-	TGTGCCAGCAGCGTTCCAGACAGGGACTATGGCTACACCTTC	CASSVPDRDYGYTF
-	TRBV10-1	TRBJ2-3	-	TGCGCCAGCAGTGAGTCCGGCACAGATACGCAGTATTTT	CASSESGTDTQYF
-	TRBV7-8	TRBJ1-1	once	TGTGCCAGCAATAGGGGGATTCACACTGAAGCTTTCTTT	CASNRGIHTEAFF
-	TRBV10-1	TRBJ1-6	few	TGCGCCAGCAGTGAGTCGGGGAGTAACACCCTCCACTTT	CASSESGSNTLHF
TRBD1	TRBV18	TRBJ1-1	-	TGTGCCAGCTCACTCGACAGGGGGTCCACTGAAGCTTTCTTT	CASSLDRGSTEAFF
-	TRBV5-1	TRBJ1-6	-	TGCGCCAGCAGCTTGGGACAGAATAATTCACCCCTCCACTTT	CASSLGQNNSPLHF
TRBD1	TRBV11-2	TRBJ1-6	-	TGTGCCAGCAGCTCCACAGGGGAAGTTTCCTCACCCCTCCACTTT	CASSSTGEVSSPLHF
TRBD1	TRBV9	TRBJ2-2	-	TGTGCCAGCAGCGCCCGGACAGGGCTTGTAGGGGAGCTGTTTTTT	CASSARTGLVGELFF
-	TRBV5-1	TRBJ1-4	once	TGCGCCAGCAGCTTGGCAGGGTTGACTAATGAAAAACTGTTTTTT	CASSLAGLTNEKLFF
-	TRBV7-9	TRBJ2-2	once	TGTGCCCTACGCTGGGGGGAGCTGTTTTTT	CALRWGELFF
-	TRBV18	TRBJ2-5	-	TGTGCCAGCTCACCATGGAAACAGGCTGAGACCCAGTACTTC	CASSPWKQAETQYF
-	TRBV5-5	TRBJ1-6	-	TGTGCCAGCAGCTTGCCTAGGGCAGGGGATAATTCACCCCTCCACTTT	CASSLPRAGDNSPLHF
-	TRBV2	TRBJ2-7	-	TGTGCCAGCAGCTCCCGGGAACGGCAGTACTTC	CASSSRERQYF
-	TRBV6-5	TRBJ1-4	once	TGTGCCAGCAGGGCGCAGGGATCCAATGAAAAACTGTTTTTT	CASRAQGSNEKLFF
TRBD1	TRBV5-6	TRBJ1-2	-	TGTGCCAGCAGCTTGGGGACAGGGGAGGTCAGCTCCTATGGCTACACCTTC	CASSLGTGEVSSYGYTF
TRBD1	TRBV29-1	TRBJ1-2	-	TGCAGCGTCCAGGGGGCCTATGGCTACACCTTC	CSVQGAYGYTF